The clone carrying this TCR beta chain occurred a few times. This specimen comes from a study of neurological immune-mediated disorders. With 10-nucleotide random UMIs included, cDNA was synthesized by 5'RACE. In TCRdb, the 5' RACE reads were re-called with MiXCR into one record per CDR3 protein. Of about 28,000 distinct CDR3 sequences listed, around 6.3% are singletons. The starting material, 2 million PBMCs stored at -80 C, gave rise to the unsorted libraries. The receptor's source is a woman in her forties or fifties in good health. The sample was PBMCs.

The CDR3 DNA sequence: TGTGCCAGCAGCCAGGGACTCGACAGCTCCTACGAGCAGTACTTC. Translation: CASSQGLDSSYEQYF. The chain recombines TRBV3-1 with TRBJ2-7; the D gene is possibly TRBD2 (6 bases). The ends were cut back, 3 bases at V and 0 bases at J, with 12 bases in the middle. The length of the CDR3 is 15 residues. The V gene's germline CDR1 is LGHDT and CDR2 YNNKEL (reference sequence).